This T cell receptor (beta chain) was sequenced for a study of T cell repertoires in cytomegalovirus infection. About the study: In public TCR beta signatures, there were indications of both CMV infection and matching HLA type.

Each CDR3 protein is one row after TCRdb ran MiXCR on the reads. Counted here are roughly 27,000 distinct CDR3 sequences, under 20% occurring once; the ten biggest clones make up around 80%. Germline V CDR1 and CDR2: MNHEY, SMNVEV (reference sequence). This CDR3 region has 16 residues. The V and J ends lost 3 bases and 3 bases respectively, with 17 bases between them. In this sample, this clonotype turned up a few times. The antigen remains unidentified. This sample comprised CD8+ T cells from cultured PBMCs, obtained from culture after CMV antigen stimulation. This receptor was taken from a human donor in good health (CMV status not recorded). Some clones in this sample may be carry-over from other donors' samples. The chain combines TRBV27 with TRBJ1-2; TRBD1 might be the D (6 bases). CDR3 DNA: TGTGCCAGCAGTTTCATCGGGACATCAGTTCACTATGGCTACACCTTC. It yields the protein CASSFIGTSVHYGYTF.